This entry describes one TCR beta chain. This entry belongs to a study of blood T cell repertoires in COVID-19. Per the authors' pipeline: Amplification with reference gene primers provided the estimates of nucleated cell counts. The table came from immunoSEQ multiplex PCR; TCRdb's copy has only in-frame clones and leaves some out. The DNA was the basis for D and trimming; V, J and clone size are from that table. The repertoire has roughly 260,000 clones, 80% to 90% of them found once; the top ten carry 2.6%. Everyone who took part was roughly 18 to 89 years old, and they came from 24 US areas. Cohort assignment relied on participant-reported clinical history. The CDR3 contains 16 residues. In germline, CDR1 is MNHNS, CDR2 SASEGT. V gave up 2 bases and J gave up 0 bases, with 13 bases separating them.

The chain joins TRBV6-1 to TRBJ1-2, with D perhaps matching TRBD1 (6 bases). The sequenced sample was PBMCs or T cells enriched from blood (not recorded which). The source of this sequence is a woman in her thirties with acute COVID-19. Here the CDR3 DNA reads TGTGCCAGCAGTGAATTGACAGGCATCGCTAACTATGGCTACACCTTC. It yields the protein CASSELTGIANYGYTF.